This T cell receptor beta chain is from a study of OX40 agonist ivuxolimab in advanced cancers. Study-wide background: Three patients responded partially, comprising one with hepatocellular carcinoma and two with cutaneous melanoma.

Whole-study findings and limits: Expanded peripheral T-cell antigen specificity went undetermined.

Concerning this clone: Its antigen is undetermined.

This CDR3 is built from 17 residues. Germline CDR1 and CDR2: SGHNT and YYREEE (reference sequence). Germline trimming cut 4 bases from V and 8 bases from J; bases unmatched to any gene: 15. Method: immunoSEQ multiplex PCR; TCRdb's copy keeps in-frame clones and lacks some. The sample has about 58,000 clones; about nine tenths are singletons. The source material was CD4+ or CD8+ T cells sorted from blood, sampled in a trial of the OX40 agonist ivuxolimab. This clonotype was obtained from an adult with an advanced solid tumor such as melanoma, head and neck, liver or kidney cancer. The genes are TRBV5-4 and TRBJ1-2; 12 bases agree with TRBD1. The CDR3 loop is CASSGARDRGRLDGYTF. The CDR3, as DNA: TGTGCCAGCAGCGGCGCTCGGGACAGGGGGCGGTTAGACGGCTACACCTTC.